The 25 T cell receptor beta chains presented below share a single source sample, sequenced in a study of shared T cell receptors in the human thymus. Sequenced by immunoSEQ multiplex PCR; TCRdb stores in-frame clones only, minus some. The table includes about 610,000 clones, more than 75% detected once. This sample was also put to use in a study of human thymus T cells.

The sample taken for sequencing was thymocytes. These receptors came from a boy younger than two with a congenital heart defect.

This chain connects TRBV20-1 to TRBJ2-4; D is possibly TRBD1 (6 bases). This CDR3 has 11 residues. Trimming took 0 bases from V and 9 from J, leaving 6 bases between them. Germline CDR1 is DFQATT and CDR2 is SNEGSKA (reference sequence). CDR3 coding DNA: TGCAGTGCTAGAGAAGGGGGCATTCAGTACTTC. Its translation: CSAREGGIQYF.

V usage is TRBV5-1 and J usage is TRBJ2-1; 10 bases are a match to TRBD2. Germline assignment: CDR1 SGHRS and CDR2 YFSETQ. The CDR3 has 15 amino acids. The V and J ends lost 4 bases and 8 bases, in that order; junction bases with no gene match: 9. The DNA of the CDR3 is TGCGCCAGCAGCGTCGGTAGCGGGAGGACCGATGAGCAGTTCTTC. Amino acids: CASSVGSGRTDEQFF.

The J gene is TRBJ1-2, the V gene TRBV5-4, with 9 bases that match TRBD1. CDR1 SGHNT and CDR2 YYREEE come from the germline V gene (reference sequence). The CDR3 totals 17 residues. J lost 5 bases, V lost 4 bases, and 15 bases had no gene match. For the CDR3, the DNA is TGTGCCAGCAGCGAGGAGGGGACAGGGAAGATGGAGTATGGCTACACCTTC. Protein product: CASSEEGTGKMEYGYTF.

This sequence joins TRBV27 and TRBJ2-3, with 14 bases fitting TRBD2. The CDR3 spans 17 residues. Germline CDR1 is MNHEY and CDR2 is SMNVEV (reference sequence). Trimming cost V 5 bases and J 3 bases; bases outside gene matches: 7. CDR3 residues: CASSPGTSGSYTDTQYF. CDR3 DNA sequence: TGTGCCAGCAGTCCGGGGACTAGCGGGAGTTATACAGATACGCAGTATTTT.

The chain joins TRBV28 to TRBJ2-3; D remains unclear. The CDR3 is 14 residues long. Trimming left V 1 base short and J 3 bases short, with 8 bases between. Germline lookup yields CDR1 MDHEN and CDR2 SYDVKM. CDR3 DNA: TGTGCCAGCAGTTTATTTTCGCGGACAGATACGCAGTATTTT. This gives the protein CASSLFSRTDTQYF.

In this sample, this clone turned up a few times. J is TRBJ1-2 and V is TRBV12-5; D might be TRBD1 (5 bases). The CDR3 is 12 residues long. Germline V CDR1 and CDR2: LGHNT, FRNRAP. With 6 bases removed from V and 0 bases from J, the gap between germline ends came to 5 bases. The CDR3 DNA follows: TGTGCTAGTGGGGACACTAACTATGGCTACACCTTC. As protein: CASGDTNYGYTF. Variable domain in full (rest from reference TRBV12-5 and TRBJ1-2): DARVTQTPRHKVTEMGQEVTMRCQPILGHNTVFWYRQTMMQGLELLAYFRNRAPLDDSGMPKDRFSAEMPDATLATLKIQPSEPRDSAVYFCASGDTNYGYTFGSGTRLTVV.

The CDR3 DNA follows: TGCGCCAGCAGCCAAGGGATCACTAGCGCTCAAGAGACCCAGTACTTC. Translation: CASSQGITSAQETQYF. The chain recombines TRBV4-3 with TRBJ2-5, with 7 bases lining up with TRBD2. The CDR3 is 16 residues long. Trimming cost V 1 base and J 2 bases; bases outside gene matches: 7. CDR1 is LGHNA, CDR2 YSLEER, per germline.

CDR3 region: CASSQLTSGSREQFF. In DNA, the CDR3 is TGTGCCAGCAGCCAACTGACTAGCGGGAGTCGTGAGCAGTTCTTC. V and J are TRBV4-2 and TRBJ2-1, with 12 bases matching TRBD2. Germline assignment: CDR1 LGHNA and CDR2 YNFKEQ. V dropped 2 bases and J dropped 9; count of bases not matched to a gene: 5. The length of the CDR3 is 15 residues.

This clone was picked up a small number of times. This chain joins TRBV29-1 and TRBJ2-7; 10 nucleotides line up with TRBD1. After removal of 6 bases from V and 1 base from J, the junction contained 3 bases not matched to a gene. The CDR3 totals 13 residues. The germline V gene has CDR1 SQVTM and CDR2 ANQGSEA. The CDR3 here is CSVTDRGSYEQYF. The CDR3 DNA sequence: TGCAGCGTGACGGACAGGGGGTCCTACGAGCAGTACTTC.

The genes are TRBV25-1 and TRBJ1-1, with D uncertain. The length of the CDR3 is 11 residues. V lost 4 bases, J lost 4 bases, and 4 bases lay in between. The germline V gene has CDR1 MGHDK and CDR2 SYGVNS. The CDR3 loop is CASSVATEAFF. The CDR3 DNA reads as TGTGCCAGCAGTGTGGCCACTGAAGCTTTCTTT.

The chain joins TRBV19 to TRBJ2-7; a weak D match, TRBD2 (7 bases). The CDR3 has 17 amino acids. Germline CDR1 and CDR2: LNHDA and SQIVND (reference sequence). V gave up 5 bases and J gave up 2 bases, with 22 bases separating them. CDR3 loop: CASSSGAGENSTYEQYF. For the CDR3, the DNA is TGTGCCAGTAGTTCGGGGGCGGGAGAGAACTCTACCTACGAGCAGTACTTC.

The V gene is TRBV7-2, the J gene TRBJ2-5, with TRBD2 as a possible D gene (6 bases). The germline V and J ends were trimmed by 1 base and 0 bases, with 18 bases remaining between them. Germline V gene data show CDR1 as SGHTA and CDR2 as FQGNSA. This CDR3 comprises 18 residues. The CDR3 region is CASSLDRGIVPYQETQYF. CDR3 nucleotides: TGTGCCAGCAGCTTAGACCGCGGGATAGTCCCGTACCAAGAGACCCAGTACTTC.

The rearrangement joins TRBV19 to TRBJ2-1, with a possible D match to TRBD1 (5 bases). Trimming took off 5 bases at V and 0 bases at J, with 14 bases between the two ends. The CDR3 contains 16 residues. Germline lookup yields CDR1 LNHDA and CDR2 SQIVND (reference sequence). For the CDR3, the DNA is TGTGCCAGTAGTTCTCGGACAACCGGCTCCTACAATGAGCAGTTCTTC. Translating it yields CASSSRTTGSYNEQFF.

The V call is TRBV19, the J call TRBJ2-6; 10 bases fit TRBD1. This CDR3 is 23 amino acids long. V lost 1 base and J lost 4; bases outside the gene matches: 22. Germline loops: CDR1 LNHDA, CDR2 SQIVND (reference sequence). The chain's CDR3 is CASSIAWDRGRAVVRSGANVLTF. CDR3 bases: TGTGCCAGTAGTATAGCCTGGGACAGGGGTAGGGCGGTAGTCCGGTCCGGGGCCAACGTCCTGACTTTC.

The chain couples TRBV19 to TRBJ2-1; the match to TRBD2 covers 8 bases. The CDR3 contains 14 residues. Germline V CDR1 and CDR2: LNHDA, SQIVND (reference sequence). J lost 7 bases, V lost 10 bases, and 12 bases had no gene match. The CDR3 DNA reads TGTGCCACTTCCAGTCGGGAGGGTAGGAATGAGCAGTTCTTC. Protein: CATSSREGRNEQFF.

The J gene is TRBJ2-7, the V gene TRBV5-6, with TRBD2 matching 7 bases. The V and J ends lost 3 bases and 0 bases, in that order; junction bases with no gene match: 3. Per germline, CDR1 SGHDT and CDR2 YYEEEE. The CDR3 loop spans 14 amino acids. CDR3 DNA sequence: TGTGCCAGCAGCTACGGGAGGCCCTCCTACGAGCAGTACTTC. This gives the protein CASSYGRPSYEQYF. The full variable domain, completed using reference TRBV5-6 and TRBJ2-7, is DAGVTQSPTHLIKTRGQQVTLRCSPKSGHDTVSWYQQALGQGPQFIFQYYEEEERQRGNFPDRFSGHQFPNYSSELNVNALLLGDSALYLCASSYGRPSYEQYFGPGTRLTVT.

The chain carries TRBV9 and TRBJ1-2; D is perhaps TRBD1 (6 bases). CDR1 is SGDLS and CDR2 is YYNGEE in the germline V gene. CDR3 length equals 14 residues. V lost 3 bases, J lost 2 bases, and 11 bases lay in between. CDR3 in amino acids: CASSEGGFNYGYTF. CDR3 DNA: TGTGCCAGCAGCGAGGGGGGGTTCAACTATGGCTACACCTTC.

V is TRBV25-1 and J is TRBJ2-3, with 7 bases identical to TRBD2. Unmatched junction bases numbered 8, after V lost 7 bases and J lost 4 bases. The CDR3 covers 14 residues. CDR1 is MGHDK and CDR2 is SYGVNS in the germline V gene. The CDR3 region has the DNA TGTGCCAGCACCCCCCGCGGGAGACCAGATACGCAGTATTTT. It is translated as CASTPRGRPDTQYF.

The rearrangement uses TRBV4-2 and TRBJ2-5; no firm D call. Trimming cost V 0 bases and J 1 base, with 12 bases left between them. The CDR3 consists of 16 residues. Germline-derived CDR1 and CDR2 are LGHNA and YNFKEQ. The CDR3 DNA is TGTGCCAGCAGCCAAGAAGGCCGGCGGTTCCAAGAGACCCAGTACTTC. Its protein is CASSQEGRRFQETQYF.

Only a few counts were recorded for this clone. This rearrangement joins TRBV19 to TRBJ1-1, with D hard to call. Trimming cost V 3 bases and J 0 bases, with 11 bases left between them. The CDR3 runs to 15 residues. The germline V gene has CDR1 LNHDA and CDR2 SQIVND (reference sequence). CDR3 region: CASSIYPGMNTEAFF. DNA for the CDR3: TGTGCCAGTAGTATTTACCCAGGCATGAACACTGAAGCTTTCTTT.

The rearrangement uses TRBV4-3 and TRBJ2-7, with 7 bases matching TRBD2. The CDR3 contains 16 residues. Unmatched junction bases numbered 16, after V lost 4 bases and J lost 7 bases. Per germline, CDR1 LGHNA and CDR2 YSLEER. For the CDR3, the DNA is TGCGCCAGCAGCCTCCTCCCGGGACTACCCGCGGGGGAGCAGTACTTC. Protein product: CASSLLPGLPAGEQYF.

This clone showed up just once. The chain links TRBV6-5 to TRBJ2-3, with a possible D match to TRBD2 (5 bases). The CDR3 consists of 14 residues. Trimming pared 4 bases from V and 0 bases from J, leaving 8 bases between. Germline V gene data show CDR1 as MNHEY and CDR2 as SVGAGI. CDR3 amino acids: CASSSRGSTDTQYF. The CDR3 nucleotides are TGTGCCAGCAGTTCCCGCGGGAGCACAGATACGCAGTATTTT.

As DNA, the CDR3 is TGCGCCAGCAGCCAAGTAGGATCTGGGACTAGCGGGAACAATGAGCAGTTCTTC. Residues: CASSQVGSGTSGNNEQFF. This chain connects TRBV4-1 to TRBJ2-1; 13 bases are shared with TRBD2. This CDR3 has 18 amino acids. CDR1 is MGHRA and CDR2 is YSYEKL in the germline V gene. Trimming at V came to 1 base and at J to 5 bases, leaving 8 bases not matched to a gene.

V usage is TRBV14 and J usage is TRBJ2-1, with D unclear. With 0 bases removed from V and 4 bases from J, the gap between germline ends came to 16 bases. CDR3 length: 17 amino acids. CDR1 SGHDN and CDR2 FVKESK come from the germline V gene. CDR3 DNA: TGTGCCAGCAGCCAAGATCTAGGCAGCCTGTTATACAATGAGCAGTTCTTC. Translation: CASSQDLGSLLYNEQFF.

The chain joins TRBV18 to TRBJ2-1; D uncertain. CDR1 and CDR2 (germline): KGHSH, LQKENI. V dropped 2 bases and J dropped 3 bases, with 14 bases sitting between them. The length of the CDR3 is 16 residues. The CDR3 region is CASSPGRQALYNEQFF. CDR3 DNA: TGTGCCAGCTCACCAGGCAGGCAGGCGCTCTACAATGAGCAGTTCTTC.